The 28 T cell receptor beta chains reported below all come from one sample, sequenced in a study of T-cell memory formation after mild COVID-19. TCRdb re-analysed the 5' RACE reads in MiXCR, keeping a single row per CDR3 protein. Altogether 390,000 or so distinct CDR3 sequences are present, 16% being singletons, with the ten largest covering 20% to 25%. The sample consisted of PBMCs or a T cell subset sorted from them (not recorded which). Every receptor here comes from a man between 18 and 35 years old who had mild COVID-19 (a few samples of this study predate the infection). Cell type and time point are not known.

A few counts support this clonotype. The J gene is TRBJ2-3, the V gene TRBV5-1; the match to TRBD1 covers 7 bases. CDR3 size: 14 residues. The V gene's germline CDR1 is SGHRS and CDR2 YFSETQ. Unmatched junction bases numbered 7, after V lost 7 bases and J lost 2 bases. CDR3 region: CASRQGPDTDTQYF. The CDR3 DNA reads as TGCGCCAGCCGACAGGGTCCGGACACAGATACGCAGTATTTT.

The CDR3 loop reads CASSLVEGARGYTF. The CDR3 region has the DNA TGTGCCAGCAGCTTGGTAGAGGGGGCGAGGGGCTACACCTTC. The chain recombines TRBV5-4 with TRBJ1-2, with 7 nucleotides matching TRBD1. After removal of 0 bases from V and 8 bases from J, the junction contained 7 bases not matched to a gene. In germline, CDR1 is SGHNT, CDR2 YYREEE (reference sequence). The CDR3 runs 14 residues.

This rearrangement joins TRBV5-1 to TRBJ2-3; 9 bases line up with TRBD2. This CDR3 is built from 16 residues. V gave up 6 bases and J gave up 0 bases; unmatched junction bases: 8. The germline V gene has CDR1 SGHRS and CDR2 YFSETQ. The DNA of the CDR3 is TGCGCCAGCAACCCTGCGGGGGGGTCTAGCACAGATACGCAGTATTTT. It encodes CASNPAGGSSTDTQYF. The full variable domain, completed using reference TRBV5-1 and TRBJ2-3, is KAGVTQTPRYLIKTRGQQVTLSCSPISGHRSVSWYQQTPGQGLQFLFEYFSETQRNKGNFPGRFSGRQFSNSRSEMNVSTLELGDSALYLCASNPAGGSSTDTQYFGPGTRLTVL.

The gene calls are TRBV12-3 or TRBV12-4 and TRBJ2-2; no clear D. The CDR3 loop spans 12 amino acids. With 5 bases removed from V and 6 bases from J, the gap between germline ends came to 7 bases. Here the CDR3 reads CASSVIAGELFF. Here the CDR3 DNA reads TGTGCCAGCAGTGTCATCGCCGGGGAGCTGTTTTTT.

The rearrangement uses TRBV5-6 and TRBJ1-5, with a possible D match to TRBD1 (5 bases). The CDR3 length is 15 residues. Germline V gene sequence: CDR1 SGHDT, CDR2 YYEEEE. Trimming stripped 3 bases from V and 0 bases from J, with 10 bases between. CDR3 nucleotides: TGTGCCAGCAGCTGGGGCCCCAGTAGCAATCAGCCCCAGCATTTT. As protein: CASSWGPSSNQPQHF.

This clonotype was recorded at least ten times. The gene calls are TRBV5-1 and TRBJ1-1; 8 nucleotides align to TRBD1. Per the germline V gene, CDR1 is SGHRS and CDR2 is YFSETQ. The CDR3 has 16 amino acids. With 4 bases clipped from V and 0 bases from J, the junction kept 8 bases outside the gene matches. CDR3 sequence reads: CASSDGTGLMNTEAFF. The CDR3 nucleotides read TGCGCCAGCAGCGACGGGACAGGTCTCATGAACACTGAAGCTTTCTTT.

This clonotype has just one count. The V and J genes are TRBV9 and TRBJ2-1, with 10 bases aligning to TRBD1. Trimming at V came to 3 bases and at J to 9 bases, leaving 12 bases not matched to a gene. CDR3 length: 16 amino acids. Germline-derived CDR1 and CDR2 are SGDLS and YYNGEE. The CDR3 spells CASSGTGTGVDGEQFF. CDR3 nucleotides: TGTGCCAGCAGCGGTACCGGGACAGGGGTTGACGGTGAGCAGTTCTTC.

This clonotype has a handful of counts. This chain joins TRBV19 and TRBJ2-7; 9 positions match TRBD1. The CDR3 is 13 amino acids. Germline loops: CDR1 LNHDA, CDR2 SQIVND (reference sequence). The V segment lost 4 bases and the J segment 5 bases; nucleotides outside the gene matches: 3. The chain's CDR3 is CASSTTGGDEQYF. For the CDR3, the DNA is TGTGCCAGTAGTACAACAGGGGGCGACGAGCAGTACTTC.

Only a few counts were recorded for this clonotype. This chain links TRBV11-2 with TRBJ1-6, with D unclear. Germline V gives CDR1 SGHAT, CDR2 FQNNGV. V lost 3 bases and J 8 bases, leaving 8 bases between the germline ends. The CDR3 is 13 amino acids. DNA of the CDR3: TGTGCCAGCAGCTTGGTCCCGGATTCACCCCTCCACTTT. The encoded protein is CASSLVPDSPLHF. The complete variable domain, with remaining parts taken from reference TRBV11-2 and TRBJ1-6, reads EAGVAQSPRYKIIEKRQSVAFWCNPISGHATLYWYQQILGQGPKLLIQFQNNGVVDDSQLPKDRFSAERLKGVDSTLKIQPAKLEDSAVYLCASSLVPDSPLHFGNGTRLTVT.

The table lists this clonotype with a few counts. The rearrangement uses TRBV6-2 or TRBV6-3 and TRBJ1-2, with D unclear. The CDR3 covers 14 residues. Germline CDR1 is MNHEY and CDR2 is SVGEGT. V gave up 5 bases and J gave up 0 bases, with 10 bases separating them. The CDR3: CASSRWSANYGYTF. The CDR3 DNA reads TGTGCCAGCAGTCGGTGGAGCGCTAACTATGGCTACACCTTC.

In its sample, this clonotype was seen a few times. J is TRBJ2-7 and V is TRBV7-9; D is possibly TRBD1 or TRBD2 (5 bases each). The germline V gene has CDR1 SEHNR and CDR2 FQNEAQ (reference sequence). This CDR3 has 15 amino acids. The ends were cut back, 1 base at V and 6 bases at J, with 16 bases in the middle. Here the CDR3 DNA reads TGTGCCAGCAGCTTAGATGTTGGGGGAACGGGCGAGCAGTACTTC. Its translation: CASSLDVGGTGEQYF.

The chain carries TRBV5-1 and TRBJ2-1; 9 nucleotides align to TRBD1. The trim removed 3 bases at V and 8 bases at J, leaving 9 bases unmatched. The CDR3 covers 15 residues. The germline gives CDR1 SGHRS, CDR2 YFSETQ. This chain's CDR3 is CASSSKDRGYDEQFF. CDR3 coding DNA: TGCGCCAGCAGCTCGAAGGACAGGGGATATGATGAGCAGTTCTTC. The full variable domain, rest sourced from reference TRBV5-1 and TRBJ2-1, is KAGVTQTPRYLIKTRGQQVTLSCSPISGHRSVSWYQQTPGQGLQFLFEYFSETQRNKGNFPGRFSGRQFSNSRSEMNVSTLELGDSALYLCASSSKDRGYDEQFFGPGTRLTVL.

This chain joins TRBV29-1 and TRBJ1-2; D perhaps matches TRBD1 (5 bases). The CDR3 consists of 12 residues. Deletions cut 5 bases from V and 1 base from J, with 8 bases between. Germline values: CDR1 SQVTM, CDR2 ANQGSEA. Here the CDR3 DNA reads TGCAGCGTTAAGGGGTTTAACTATGGCTACACCTTC. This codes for CSVKGFNYGYTF.

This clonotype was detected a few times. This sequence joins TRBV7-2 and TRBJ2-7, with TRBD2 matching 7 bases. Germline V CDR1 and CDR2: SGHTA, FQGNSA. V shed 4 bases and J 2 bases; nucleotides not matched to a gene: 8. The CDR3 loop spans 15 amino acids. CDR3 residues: CASSSGGVKTYEQYF. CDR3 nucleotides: TGTGCCAGCAGCTCTGGGGGGGTCAAAACCTACGAGCAGTACTTC.

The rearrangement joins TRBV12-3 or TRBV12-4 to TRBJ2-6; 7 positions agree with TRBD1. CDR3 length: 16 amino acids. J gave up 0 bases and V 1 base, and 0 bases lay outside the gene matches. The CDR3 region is CASSLGDSSGANVLTF. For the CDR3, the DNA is TGTGCCAGCAGTTTAGGGGACAGCTCTGGGGCCAACGTCCTGACTTTC.

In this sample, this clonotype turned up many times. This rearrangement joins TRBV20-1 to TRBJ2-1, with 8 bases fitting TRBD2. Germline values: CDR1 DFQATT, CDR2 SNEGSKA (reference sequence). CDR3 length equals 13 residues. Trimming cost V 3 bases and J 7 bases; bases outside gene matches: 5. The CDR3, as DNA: TGCAGTGCTAGCGGGGGGGCCCTGAATGAGCAGTTCTTC. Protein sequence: CSASGGALNEQFF.

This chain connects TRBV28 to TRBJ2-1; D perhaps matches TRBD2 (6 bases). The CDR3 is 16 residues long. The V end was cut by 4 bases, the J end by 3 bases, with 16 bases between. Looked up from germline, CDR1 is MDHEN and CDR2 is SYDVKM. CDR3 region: CASSSAGGWGYNEQFF. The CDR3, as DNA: TGTGCCAGCAGTTCCGCCGGGGGTTGGGGCTACAATGAGCAGTTCTTC.

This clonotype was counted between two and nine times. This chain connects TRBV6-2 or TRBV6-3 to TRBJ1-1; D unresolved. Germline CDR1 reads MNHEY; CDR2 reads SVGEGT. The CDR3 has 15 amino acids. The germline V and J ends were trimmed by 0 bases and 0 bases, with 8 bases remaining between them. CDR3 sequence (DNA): TGTGCCAGCAGTTACTCCGCCAAGCTGAACACTGAAGCTTTCTTT. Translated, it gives CASSYSAKLNTEAFF.

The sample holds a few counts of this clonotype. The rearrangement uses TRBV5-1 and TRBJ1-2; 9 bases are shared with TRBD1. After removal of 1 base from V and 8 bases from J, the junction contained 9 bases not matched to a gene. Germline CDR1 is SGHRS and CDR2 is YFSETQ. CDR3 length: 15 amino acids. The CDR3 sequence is CASSLRSGTGQGYTF. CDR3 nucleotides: TGCGCCAGCAGCTTGAGATCCGGGACAGGGCAAGGCTACACCTTC.

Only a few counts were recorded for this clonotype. The CDR3 here is CASSSPRESNYGYTF. DNA for the CDR3: TGTGCCAGCAGCTCTCCCCGGGAATCCAACTATGGCTACACCTTC. The genes are TRBV7-9 and TRBJ1-2, with D unresolved. Germline-derived CDR1 and CDR2 are SEHNR and FQNEAQ (reference sequence). The CDR3 extends over 15 amino acids. Trimming stripped 4 bases from V and 2 bases from J, with 14 bases between.

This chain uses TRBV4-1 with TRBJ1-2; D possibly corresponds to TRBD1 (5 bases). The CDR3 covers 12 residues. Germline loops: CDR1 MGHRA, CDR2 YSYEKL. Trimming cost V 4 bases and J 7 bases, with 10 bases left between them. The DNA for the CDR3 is TGCGCCAGCAGCCTCCCGGGGGTTGGCTACACCTTC. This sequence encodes CASSLPGVGYTF.

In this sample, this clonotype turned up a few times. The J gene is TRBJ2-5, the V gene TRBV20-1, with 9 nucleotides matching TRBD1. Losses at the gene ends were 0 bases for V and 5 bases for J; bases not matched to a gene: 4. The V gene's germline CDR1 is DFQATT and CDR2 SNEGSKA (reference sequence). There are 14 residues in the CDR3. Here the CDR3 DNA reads TGCAGTGCTAGAGATCAGGACAGGGGCGAGACCCAGTACTTC. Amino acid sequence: CSARDQDRGETQYF.

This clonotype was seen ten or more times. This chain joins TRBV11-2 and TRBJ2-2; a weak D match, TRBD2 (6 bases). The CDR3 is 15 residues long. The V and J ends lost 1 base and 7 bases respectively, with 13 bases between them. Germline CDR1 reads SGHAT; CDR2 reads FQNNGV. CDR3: CASSLAPTSFGELFF. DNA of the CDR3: TGTGCCAGCAGCTTAGCCCCCACTAGCTTCGGGGAGCTGTTTTTT.

CDR3 region: CASSPDMARTPKHEQFF. The CDR3 region has the DNA TGTGCCAGCAGCCCCGACATGGCCAGGACACCGAAACATGAGCAGTTCTTC. The V call is TRBV3-1, the J call TRBJ2-1; D may be TRBD1 (5 bases). V was shortened by 4 bases and J by 8 bases, with 24 bases between the two germline ends. Germline V CDR1 and CDR2: LGHDT, YNNKEL (reference sequence). The CDR3 runs to 17 residues.

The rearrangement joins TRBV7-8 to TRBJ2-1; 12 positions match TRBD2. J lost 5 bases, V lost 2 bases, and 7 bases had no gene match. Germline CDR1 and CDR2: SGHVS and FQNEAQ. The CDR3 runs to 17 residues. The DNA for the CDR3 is TGTGCCAGCAGCTTAAGGCGCCTAGCGGGGGGGAACAATGAGCAGTTCTTC. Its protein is CASSLRRLAGGNNEQFF.

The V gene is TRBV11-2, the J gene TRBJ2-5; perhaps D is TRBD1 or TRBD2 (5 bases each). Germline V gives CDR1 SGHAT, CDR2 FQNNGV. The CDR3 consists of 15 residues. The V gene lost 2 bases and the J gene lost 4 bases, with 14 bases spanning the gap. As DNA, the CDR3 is TGTGCCAGCAGCTTATCCTCGGGGCCGTTAGAGACCCAGTACTTC. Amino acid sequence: CASSLSSGPLETQYF.

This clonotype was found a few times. CDR3 protein: CASSDGQGKNTEAFF. The CDR3 bases are TGTGCCAGCAGCGACGGACAGGGCAAAAACACTGAAGCTTTCTTT. V and J are TRBV6-2 or TRBV6-3 and TRBJ1-1, with 8 positions matching TRBD1. The CDR3 extends over 15 amino acids. J lost 2 bases, V lost 6 bases, and 8 bases had no gene match. Per the germline V gene, CDR1 is MNHEY and CDR2 is SVGEGT.

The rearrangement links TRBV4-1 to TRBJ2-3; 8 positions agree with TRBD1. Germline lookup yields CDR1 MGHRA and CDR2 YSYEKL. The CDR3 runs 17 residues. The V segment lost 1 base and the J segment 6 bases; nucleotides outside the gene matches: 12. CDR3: CASSQVSQGGFLDTQYF. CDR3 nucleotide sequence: TGCGCCAGCAGCCAAGTTTCACAGGGGGGATTTTTGGATACGCAGTATTTT.